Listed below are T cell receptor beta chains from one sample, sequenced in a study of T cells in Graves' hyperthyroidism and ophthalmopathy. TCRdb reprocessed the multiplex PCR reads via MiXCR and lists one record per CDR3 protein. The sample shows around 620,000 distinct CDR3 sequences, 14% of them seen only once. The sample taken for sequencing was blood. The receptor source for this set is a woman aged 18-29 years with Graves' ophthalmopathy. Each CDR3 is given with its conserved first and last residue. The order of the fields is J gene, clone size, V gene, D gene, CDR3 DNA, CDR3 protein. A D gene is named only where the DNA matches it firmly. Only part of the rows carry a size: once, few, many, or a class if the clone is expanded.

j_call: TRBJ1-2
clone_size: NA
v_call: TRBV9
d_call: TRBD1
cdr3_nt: TGTGCCAGCAGCCTAGGGGGGACAGGGGCCCAGTATGGCTACACCTTC
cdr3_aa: CASSLGGTGAQYGYTF

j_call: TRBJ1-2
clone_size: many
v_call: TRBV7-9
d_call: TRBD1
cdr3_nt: TGTGCCAGCAGCTTACAAGAGGGGGCGGATGGCTACACCTTC
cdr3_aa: CASSLQEGADGYTF

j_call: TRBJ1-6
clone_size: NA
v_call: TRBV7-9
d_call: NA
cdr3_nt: TGTGCCAGCAGGTTCGGACAGCTGAATTCACCCCTCCACTTT
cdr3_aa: CASRFGQLNSPLHF

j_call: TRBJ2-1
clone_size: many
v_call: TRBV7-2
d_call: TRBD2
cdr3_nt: TGTGCCAGCAGCTTAGCGCAGGGATGGACTAGCCGAAATGAGCAGTTCTTC
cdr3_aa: CASSLAQGWTSRNEQFF

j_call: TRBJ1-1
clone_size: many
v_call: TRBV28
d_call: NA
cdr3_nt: TGTGCCAGCAGTTCGGGCCGTACGGACACTGAAGCTTTCTTT
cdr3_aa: CASSSGRTDTEAFF

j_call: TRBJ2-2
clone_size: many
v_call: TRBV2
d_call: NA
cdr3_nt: TGTGCCAGCAGCTTAGGGCAGGGGGGCGCCGGGGAGCTGTTTTTT
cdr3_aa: CASSLGQGGAGELFF

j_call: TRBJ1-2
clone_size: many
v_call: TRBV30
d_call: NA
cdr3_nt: TGTGCCTGGAGTGAGGGGGGTATAAATGGCTACACCTTC
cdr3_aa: CAWSEGGINGYTF

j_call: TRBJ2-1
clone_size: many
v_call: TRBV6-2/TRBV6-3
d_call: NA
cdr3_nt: TGTGCCAGCAGCTCCGGACTCGCCGGACGGATTGAGCAGTTCTTC
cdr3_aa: CASSSGLAGRIEQFF

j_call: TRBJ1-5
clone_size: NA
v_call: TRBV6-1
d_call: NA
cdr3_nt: TGTGCCAGCAGTGGGTTAAATGGTCGGAGGGATCAGCCCCAGCATTTT
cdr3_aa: CASSGLNGRRDQPQHF

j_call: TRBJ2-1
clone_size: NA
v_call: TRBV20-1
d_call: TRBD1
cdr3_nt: TGCAGTACAGGGGGACAGGGGGCCAATGAGCAGTTCTTC
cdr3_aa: CSTGGQGANEQFF

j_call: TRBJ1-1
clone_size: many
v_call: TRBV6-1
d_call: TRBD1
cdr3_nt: TGTGCCAGCAGCGCTACAGGGGAGACTGAAGCTTTCTTT
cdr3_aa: CASSATGETEAFF

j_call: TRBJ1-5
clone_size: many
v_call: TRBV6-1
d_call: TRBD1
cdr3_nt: TGTGCCAGCAGTAGGGACAGGGGCGGCAATCAGCCCCAGCATTTT
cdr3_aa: CASSRDRGGNQPQHF

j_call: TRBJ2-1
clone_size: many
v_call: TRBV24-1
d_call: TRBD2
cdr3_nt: TGTGCCACCCGGACTAGCGGGACTAGTAACAATGAGCAGTTCTTC
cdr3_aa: CATRTSGTSNNEQFF

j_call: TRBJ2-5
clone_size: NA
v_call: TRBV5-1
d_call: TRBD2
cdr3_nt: TGCGCCAGCAGCTTGGTGGCGGGGGAAAACGGGGAGACCCAGTACTTC
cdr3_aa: CASSLVAGENGETQYF

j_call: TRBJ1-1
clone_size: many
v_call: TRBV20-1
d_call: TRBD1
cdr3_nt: TGCAGTGCTAGAGATATACAGGGGGCTATGAACACTGAAGCTTTCTTT
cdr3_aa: CSARDIQGAMNTEAFF

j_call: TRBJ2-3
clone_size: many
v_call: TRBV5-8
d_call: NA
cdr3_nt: TGTGCCAGCAGCGCGGTCTACACAGATACGCAGTATTTT
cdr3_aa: CASSAVYTDTQYF

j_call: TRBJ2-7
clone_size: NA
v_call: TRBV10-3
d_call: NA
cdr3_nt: TGTGCCATCAGTCTGGTGTGGGTTTCGGCCTACGAGCAGTACTTC
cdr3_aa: CAISLVWVSAYEQYF

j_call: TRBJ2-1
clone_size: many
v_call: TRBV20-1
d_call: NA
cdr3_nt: TGCAGTGCCCCGACCCGCTTTGATGGTGAGCAGTTCTTC
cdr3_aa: CSAPTRFDGEQFF

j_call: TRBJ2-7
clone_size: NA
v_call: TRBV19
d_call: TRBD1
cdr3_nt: TGTGCCAGTAGTATGACAGGGGGCAAAATAAGCGAGCAGTACTTC
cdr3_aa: CASSMTGGKISEQYF

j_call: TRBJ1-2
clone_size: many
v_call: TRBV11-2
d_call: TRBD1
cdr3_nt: TGTGCCAGCAGCCCTACAGGGGTACAGGGCTACACCTTC
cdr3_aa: CASSPTGVQGYTF

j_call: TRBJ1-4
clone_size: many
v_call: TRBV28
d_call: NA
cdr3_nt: TGTGCCAGCAAGCTGGGGGGGATTAATGAAAAACTGTTTTTT
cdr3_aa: CASKLGGINEKLFF

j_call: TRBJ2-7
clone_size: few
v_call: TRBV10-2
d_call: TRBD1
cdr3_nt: TGCGCCAGCAGTGAGCAGGGGGCGCGGGAGCAGTACTTC
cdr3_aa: CASSEQGAREQYF

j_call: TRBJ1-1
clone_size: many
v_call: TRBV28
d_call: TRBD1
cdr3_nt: TGTGCCAGCAGTTTTATAGGGACAGCGAACACTGAAGCTTTCTTT
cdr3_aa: CASSFIGTANTEAFF

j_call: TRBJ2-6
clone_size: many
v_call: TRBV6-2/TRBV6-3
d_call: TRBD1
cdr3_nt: TGTGCCAGCAGCCACGACAGGGCCGGGGCCAACGTCCTGACTTTC
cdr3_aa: CASSHDRAGANVLTF

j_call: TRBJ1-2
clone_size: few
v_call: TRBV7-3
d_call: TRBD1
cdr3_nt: TGTGCCAGCAGCTTATCCGCGGACAGGGGCTATGGCTACACCTTC
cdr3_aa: CASSLSADRGYGYTF